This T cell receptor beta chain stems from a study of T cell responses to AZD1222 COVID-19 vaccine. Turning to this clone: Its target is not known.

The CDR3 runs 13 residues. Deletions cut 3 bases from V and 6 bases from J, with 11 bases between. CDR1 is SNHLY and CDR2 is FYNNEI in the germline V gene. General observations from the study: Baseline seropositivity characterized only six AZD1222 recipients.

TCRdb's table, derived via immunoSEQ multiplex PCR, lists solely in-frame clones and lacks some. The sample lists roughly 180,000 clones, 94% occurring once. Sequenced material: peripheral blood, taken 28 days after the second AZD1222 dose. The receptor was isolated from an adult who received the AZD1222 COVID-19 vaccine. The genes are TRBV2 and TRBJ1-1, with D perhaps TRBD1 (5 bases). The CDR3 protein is CASSDWGVPEAFF. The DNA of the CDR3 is TGTGCCAGCAGTGACTGGGGGGTTCCTGAAGCTTTCTTT.